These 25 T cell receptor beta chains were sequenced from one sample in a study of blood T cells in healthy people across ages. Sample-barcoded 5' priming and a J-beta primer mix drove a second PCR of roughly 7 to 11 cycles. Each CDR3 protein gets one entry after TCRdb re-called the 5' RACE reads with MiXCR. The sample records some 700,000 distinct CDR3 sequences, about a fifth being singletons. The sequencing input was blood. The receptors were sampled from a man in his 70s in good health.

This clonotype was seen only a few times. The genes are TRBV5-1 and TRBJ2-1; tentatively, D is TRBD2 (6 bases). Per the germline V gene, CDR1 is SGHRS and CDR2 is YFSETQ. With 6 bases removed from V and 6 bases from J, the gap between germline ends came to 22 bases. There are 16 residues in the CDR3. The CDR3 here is CASNDPIARGINEQFF. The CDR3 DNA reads TGCGCCAGCAACGACCCGATCGCCCGGGGGATCAATGAGCAGTTCTTC.

The CDR3 region is CASSPLGKYEQYF. The CDR3 bases are TGTGCCAGCAGCCCACTAGGGAAATACGAGCAGTACTTC. The chain is built from TRBV12-3 or TRBV12-4 and TRBJ2-5, with D tentatively TRBD2 (5 bases). The J call is in doubt because the DNA end fits TRBJ2-7 better. The CDR3 has 13 residues.

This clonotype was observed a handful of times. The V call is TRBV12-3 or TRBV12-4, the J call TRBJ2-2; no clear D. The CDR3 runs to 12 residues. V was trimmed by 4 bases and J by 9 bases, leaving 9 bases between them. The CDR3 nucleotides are TGTGCCAGCAGTTCACAGACCCGGGAGCTGTTTTTT. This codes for CASSSQTRELFF.

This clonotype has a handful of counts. CDR3 loop: CSVSALIQETQYF. DNA of the CDR3: TGCAGCGTTTCGGCCTTAATTCAAGAGACCCAGTACTTC. The chain carries TRBV29-1 and TRBJ2-5; D is unresolved. The CDR3 is 13 residues long. V was clipped by 5 bases and J by 2 bases, with 12 bases between them. Germline CDR1 SQVTM, CDR2 ANQGSEA.

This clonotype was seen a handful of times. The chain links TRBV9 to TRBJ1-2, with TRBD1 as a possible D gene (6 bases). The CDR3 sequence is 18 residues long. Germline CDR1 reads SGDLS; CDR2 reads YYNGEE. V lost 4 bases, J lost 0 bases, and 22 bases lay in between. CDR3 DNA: TGTGCCAGCAGCATTCGCCGGGACACACAATATACTAACTATGGCTACACCTTC. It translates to CASSIRRDTQYTNYGYTF. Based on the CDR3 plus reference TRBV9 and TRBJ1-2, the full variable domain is DSGVTQTPKHLITATGQRVTLRCSPRSGDLSVYWYQQSLDQGLQFLIQYYNGEERAKGNILERFSAQQFPDLHSELNLSSLELGDSALYFCASSIRRDTQYTNYGYTFGSGTRLTVV.

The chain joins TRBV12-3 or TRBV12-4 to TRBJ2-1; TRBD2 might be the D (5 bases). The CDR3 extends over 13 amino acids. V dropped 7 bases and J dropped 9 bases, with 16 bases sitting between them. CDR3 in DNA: TGTGCCAGCAAGCTGGGTGCGGAGGTTGAGCAGTTCTTC. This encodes CASKLGAEVEQFF.

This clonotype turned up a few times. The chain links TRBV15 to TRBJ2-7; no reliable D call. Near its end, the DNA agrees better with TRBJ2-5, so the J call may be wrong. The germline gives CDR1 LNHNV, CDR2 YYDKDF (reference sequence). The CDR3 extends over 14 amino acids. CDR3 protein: CATSRESSQETQYF. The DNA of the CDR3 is TGTGCCACCAGCAGAGAGTCATCCCAAGAGACCCAGTACTTC.

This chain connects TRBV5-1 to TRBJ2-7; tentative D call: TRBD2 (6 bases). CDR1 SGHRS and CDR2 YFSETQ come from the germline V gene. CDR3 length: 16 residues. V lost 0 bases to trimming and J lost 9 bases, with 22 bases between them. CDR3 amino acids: CASSLVSSGLSTGQYF. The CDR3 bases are TGCGCCAGCAGCTTGGTGTCCAGCGGGTTATCTACGGGGCAGTACTTC.

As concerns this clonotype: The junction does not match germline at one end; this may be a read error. The CDR3 sequence: CASSMGQDNEKPFF. Here the CDR3 DNA reads TGTGCCAGCAGCATGGGACAGGATAATGAAAAACCGTTTTTT. The chain combines TRBV7-9 with TRBJ1-4; 8 bases agree with TRBD1. The CDR3 totals 14 residues. CDR1 and CDR2 from the germline V gene are SEHNR and FQNEAQ (reference sequence).

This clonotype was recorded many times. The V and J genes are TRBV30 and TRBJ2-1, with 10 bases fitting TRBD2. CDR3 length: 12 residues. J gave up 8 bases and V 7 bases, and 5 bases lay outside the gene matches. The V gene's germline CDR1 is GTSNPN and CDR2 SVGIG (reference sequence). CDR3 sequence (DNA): TGTGCCTACCAGCGGGAGGGGGATGAGCAGTTCTTC. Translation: CAYQREGDEQFF.

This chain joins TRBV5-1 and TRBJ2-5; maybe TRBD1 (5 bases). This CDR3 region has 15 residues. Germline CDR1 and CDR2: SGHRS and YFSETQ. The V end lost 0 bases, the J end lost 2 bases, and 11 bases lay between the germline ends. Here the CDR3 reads CASSLVGAEQETQYF. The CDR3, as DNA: TGCGCCAGCAGCTTGGTAGGGGCCGAGCAAGAGACCCAGTACTTC.

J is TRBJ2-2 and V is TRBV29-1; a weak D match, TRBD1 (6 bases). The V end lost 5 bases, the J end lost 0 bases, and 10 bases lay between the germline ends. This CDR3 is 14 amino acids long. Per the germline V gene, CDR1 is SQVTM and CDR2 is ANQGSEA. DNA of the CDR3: TGCAGCGTTATAGACAGGCCGAACACCGGGGAGCTGTTTTTT. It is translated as CSVIDRPNTGELFF.

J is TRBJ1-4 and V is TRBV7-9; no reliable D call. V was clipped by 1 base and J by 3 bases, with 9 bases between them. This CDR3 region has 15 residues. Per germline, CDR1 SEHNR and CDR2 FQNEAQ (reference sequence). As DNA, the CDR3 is TGTGCCAGCAGCTTAGGCGTTATTTCTAATGAAAAACTGTTTTTT. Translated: CASSLGVISNEKLFF.

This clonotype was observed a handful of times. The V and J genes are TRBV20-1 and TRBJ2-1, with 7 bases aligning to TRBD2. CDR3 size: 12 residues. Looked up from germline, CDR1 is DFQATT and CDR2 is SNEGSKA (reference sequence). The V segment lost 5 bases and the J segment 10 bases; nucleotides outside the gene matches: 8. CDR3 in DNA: TGCAGTGCTTACCTTACTAGCGCCGAGCAGTTCTTC. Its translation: CSAYLTSAEQFF.

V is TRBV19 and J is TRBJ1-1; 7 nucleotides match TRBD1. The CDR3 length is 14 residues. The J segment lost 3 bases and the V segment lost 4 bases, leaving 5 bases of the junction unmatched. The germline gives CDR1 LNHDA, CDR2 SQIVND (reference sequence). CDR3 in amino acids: CASSNRDSHTEAFF. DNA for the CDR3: TGTGCCAGTAGTAACCGGGACAGTCACACTGAAGCTTTCTTT.

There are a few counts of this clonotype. The CDR3 loop reads CSATVDRAGATNEKLFF. DNA of the CDR3: TGCAGTGCTACCGTCGATAGGGCGGGGGCAACTAATGAAAAACTGTTTTTT. The V call is TRBV20-1, the J call TRBJ1-4; D may be TRBD1 (5 bases). Germline loops: CDR1 DFQATT, CDR2 SNEGSKA (reference sequence). The CDR3 covers 17 residues. V lost 4 bases, J lost 0 bases, and 18 bases lay in between.

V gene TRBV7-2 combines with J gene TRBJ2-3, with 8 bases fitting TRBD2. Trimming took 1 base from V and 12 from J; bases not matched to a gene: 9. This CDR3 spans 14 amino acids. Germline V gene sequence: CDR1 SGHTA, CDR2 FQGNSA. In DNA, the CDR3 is TGTGCCAGCAGCTTAGATGTCGGGGGGGCCCGACAGTATTTT. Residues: CASSLDVGGARQYF.

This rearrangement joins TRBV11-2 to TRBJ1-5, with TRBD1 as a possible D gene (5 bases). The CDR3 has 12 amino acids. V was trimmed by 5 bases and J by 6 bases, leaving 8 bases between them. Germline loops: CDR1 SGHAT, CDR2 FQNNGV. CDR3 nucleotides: TGTGCCAGCAGCAAGACAGTTCAGCCCCAGCATTTT. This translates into CASSKTVQPQHF.

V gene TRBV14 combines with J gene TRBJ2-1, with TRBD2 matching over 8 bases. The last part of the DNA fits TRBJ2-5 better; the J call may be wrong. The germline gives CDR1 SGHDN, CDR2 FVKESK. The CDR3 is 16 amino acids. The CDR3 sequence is CASSQDFGRARETQYF. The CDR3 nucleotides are TGTGCCAGCAGCCAAGATTTCGGGAGGGCCAGAGAGACCCAGTACTTC.

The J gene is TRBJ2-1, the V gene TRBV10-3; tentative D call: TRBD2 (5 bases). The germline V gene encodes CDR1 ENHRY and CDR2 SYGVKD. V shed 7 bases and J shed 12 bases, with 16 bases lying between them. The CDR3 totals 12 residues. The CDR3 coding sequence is TGTGCCATCAAGGGAACGGGATATTTGCAGTTCTTC. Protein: CAIKGTGYLQFF.

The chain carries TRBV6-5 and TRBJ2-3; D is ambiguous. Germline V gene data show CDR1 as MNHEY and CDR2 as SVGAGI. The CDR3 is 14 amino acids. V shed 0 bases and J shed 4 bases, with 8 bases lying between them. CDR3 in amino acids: CASSYSKGPDTQYF. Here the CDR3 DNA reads TGTGCCAGCAGTTACTCGAAGGGTCCAGATACGCAGTATTTT.

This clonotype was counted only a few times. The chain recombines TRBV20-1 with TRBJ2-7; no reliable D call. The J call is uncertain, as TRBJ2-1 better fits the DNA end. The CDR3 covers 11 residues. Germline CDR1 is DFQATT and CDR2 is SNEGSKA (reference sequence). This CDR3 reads CSARSLGEQFF. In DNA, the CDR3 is TGCAGTGCTAGATCTCTCGGGGAGCAGTTCTTC.

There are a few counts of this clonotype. This CDR3 reads CASRQQSGISGNTIYF. The CDR3 nucleotides are TGTGCCAGCAGGCAACAATCAGGGATCTCTGGAAACACCATATATTTT. The chain recombines TRBV12-3 or TRBV12-4 with TRBJ1-3, with D perhaps TRBD1 (5 bases). The V and J ends lost 6 bases and 0 bases respectively, with 15 bases between them. The CDR3 contains 16 residues.

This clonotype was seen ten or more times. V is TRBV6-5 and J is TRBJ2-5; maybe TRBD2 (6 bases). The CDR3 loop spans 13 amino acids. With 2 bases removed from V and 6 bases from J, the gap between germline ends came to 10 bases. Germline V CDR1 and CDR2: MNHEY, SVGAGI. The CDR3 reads CASSYPGRKTQYF. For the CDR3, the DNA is TGTGCCAGCAGTTACCCGGGGAGGAAGACCCAGTACTTC.

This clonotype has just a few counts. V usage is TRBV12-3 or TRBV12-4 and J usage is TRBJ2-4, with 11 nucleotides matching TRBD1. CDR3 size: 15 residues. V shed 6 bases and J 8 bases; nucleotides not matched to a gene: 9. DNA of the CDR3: TGTGCCAGCAGCCATGGGACAGGGGGTTTGTACATTCAGTACTTC. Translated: CASSHGTGGLYIQYF.